Only a few counts were recorded for the clone carrying this T cell receptor (beta chain). Its antigen is not identified. The sample originates from a study of PD-1 blockade in classical Hodgkin lymphoma. Whole-study results and caveats: CD4+ but not CD8+ TCR diversity rose significantly by C4D1. Patients who responded completely had about the same baseline diversity as newly diagnosed patients. Some patients started nivolumab under 1 year after ASCT, and they were excluded. Baseline TCR diversity was reportedly lower in newly diagnosed patients than in healthy donors. It was reported as lower still in relapsed/refractory patients.

Each and every patient relapsed after autologous stem cell transplantation, and patients got differing brentuximab vedotin exposure. Generated by immunoSEQ multiplex PCR, the TCRdb table keeps only in-frame clones and is missing some. The data hold around 39,000 clones, with 76% observed a single time. The germline V gene encodes CDR1 SGHTA and CDR2 FQGNSA. V was clipped by 5 bases and J by 5 bases, with 16 bases between them. The CDR3 runs to 15 residues. The specimen comprised peripheral blood mononuclear cells (PBMCs), sampled before the second cycle of nivolumab. The receptor was isolated from a human donor with classical Hodgkin lymphoma. J is TRBJ1-5 and V is TRBV7-2, with TRBD1 as a possible D gene (6 bases). The CDR3 DNA reads TGTGCCAGCAGCCCCGCATCAGGGGCCGATCAGCCCCAGCATTTT. It is translated as CASSPASGADQPQHF.